The 17 T cell receptor beta chains listed next were all sequenced from one sample in a study of blood T cells in healthy people across ages. A second PCR of 7 to 11 cycles used a sample-barcoded 5' primer and a J-beta primer mix. TCRdb recomputed calls from the 5' RACE reads with MiXCR, one row per CDR3 protein. The table lists some 1.4 million distinct CDR3 sequences, about 40% of them singletons. The sequenced sample consisted of blood. These receptors originate from a woman aged 18-29 years in good health.

This clonotype was seen a single time. The CDR3 sequence is CASSVSSSGTQYF. The DNA of the CDR3 is TGTGCCAGCAGCGTAAGTTCGAGCGGTACGCAGTATTTT. The chain couples TRBV7-2 to TRBJ2-3; D possibly corresponds to TRBD2 (5 bases). Trimming removed 5 bases from V and 8 bases from J, with 14 bases in between. Germline V lookup: CDR1 SGHTA, CDR2 FQGNSA. The CDR3 spans 13 residues.

This clonotype showed up just a few times. The genes are TRBV29-1 and TRBJ1-1; 7 bases map to TRBD1. Germline V gives CDR1 SQVTM, CDR2 ANQGSEA. Germline trimming cut 8 bases from V and 4 bases from J; bases unmatched to any gene: 4. CDR3 length equals 11 residues. In nucleotides, the CDR3 is TGCAGCCTGAGACAGGGCACTGAAGCTTTCTTT. This sequence encodes CSLRQGTEAFF.

The J gene is TRBJ1-1, the V gene TRBV27; the match to TRBD1 covers 7 bases. The CDR3 totals 16 residues. V lost 6 bases and J lost 1; bases outside the gene matches: 11. CDR1 is MNHEY, CDR2 SMNVEV, per germline (reference sequence). CDR3 sequence reads: CASSPSGQVPNTEAFF. CDR3 nucleotide sequence: TGTGCCAGCAGCCCGAGCGGACAGGTCCCGAACACTGAAGCTTTCTTT.

The chain has TRBV20-1 and TRBJ2-1, with D possibly TRBD1 on 6 matching bases. Trimming took 6 bases from V and 2 from J, leaving 14 bases between them. Per germline, CDR1 DFQATT and CDR2 SNEGSKA (reference sequence). The CDR3 has 14 amino acids. CDR3 DNA: TGCAGTGCCGACCGGGACAATGCCTACAATGAGCAGTTCTTC. It encodes CSADRDNAYNEQFF.

Worth noting for this clonotype: The junction differs from germline at one of its ends, possibly a read error. The chain has TRBV6-5 and TRBJ2-5; no reliable D call. Germline V gives CDR1 MNHEY, CDR2 SVGAGI. This CDR3 spans 13 amino acids. CDR3 coding DNA: TGTGCCAGCGGTTACTCGTTCCGCGATGAGCAGTACTTC. This translates into CASGYSFRDEQYF.

The CDR3 sequence is CASSAYLDTQYF. The CDR3 DNA follows: TGTGCCAGCAGCGCCTATCTGGATACGCAGTATTTT. The chain employs TRBV9 and TRBJ2-3, with unresolved D. CDR3 length: 12 amino acids. V lost 3 bases, J lost 6 bases, and 8 bases lay in between. Germline loops: CDR1 SGDLS, CDR2 YYNGEE.

The chain couples TRBV2 to TRBJ2-1, with unresolved D. V lost 7 bases to trimming and J lost 9 bases, with 16 bases between them. From germline, CDR1 is SNHLY and CDR2 FYNNEI. CDR3 length: 13 residues. CDR3 residues: CASTSEADSEQFF. CDR3 in DNA: TGTGCCAGCACCAGTGAGGCGGATAGTGAGCAGTTCTTC.

This clonotype was seen a few times. CDR3 nucleotides: TGTGCCAGCAGCCGGGACACCGTCGAGCAGTACTTC. Translating gives CASSRDTVEQYF. The chain couples TRBV4-2 to TRBJ2-7; possible D gene TRBD1, 6 bases. CDR3 size: 12 residues. Germline CDR1 and CDR2: LGHNA and YNFKEQ. Trimming left V 4 bases short and J 6 bases short, with 10 bases between.

V and J are TRBV2 and TRBJ2-7; D uncertain. CDR3 size: 14 residues. Per the germline V gene, CDR1 is SNHLY and CDR2 is FYNNEI. V lost 5 bases to trimming and J lost 7 bases, with 18 bases between them. The CDR3 spells CASSPPGRSAEQYF. The CDR3 DNA follows: TGTGCCAGCAGTCCCCCCGGGCGATCTGCTGAGCAGTACTTC. The full variable domain, in which reference TRBV2 and TRBJ2-7 provide the parts outside the CDR3, is EPEVTQTPSHQVTQMGQEVILRCVPISNHLYFYWYRQILGQKVEFLVSFYNNEISEKSEIFDDQFSVERPDGSNFTLKIRSTKLEDSAMYFCASSPPGRSAEQYFGPGTRLTVT.

This clonotype is a singleton in its sample. The chain combines TRBV15 with TRBJ2-7, with D perhaps given as TRBD1 or TRBD2 (5 bases each). The germline gives CDR1 LNHNV, CDR2 YYDKDF (reference sequence). There are 14 residues in the CDR3. With 4 bases removed from V and 1 base from J, the gap between germline ends came to 11 bases. The CDR3 region is CATSTGTFSYEQYF. As DNA, the CDR3 is TGTGCCACCAGCACTGGGACGTTTTCCTACGAGCAGTACTTC.

A remark on this clonotype: One junction end does not reproduce the germline sequence, and a read error may be involved. This chain links TRBV7-2 with TRBJ2-1; 10 bases are a match to TRBD2. The CDR3 runs 17 residues. Germline-derived CDR1 and CDR2 are SGHTA and FQGNSA. CDR3 residues: CANSSQGSGGRDKEQFF. The CDR3 DNA follows: TGTGCCAACAGCTCCCAGGGTAGCGGGGGGAGGGACAAGGAGCAGTTCTTC.

The rearrangement links TRBV20-1 to TRBJ1-2, with D possibly being TRBD1 (5 bases). CDR1 DFQATT and CDR2 SNEGSKA come from the germline V gene (reference sequence). This CDR3 comprises 13 residues. V was shortened by 5 bases and J by 8 bases, with 18 bases between the two germline ends. CDR3 nucleotide sequence: TGCAGTGCTCAACGCGAAGGGGATTCGGGCTACACCTTC. Protein: CSAQREGDSGYTF.

The chain combines TRBV20-1 with TRBJ1-2; 10 positions match TRBD1. Trimming cost V 6 bases and J 5 bases; bases outside gene matches: 6. Germline V gives CDR1 DFQATT, CDR2 SNEGSKA (reference sequence). The CDR3 totals 13 residues. DNA of the CDR3: TGCAGTGCCCAGGACAGGGGGACGTATGGCTACACCTTC. Translated: CSAQDRGTYGYTF.

In its sample, this clonotype was seen a few times. The CDR3 here is CASSWRESGDQPQHF. The DNA of the CDR3 is TGTGCCAGCAGTTGGCGGGAAAGCGGGGATCAGCCCCAGCATTTT. The chain links TRBV12-3 or TRBV12-4 to TRBJ1-5; no firm D call. This CDR3 has 15 amino acids. With 4 bases removed from V and 5 bases from J, the gap between germline ends came to 15 bases.

There are a few counts of this clonotype. This chain links TRBV27 with TRBJ2-5; D possibly corresponds to TRBD1 (5 bases). Trimming took off 6 bases at V and 7 bases at J, with 9 bases between the two ends. Per the germline V gene, CDR1 is MNHEY and CDR2 is SMNVEV (reference sequence). The CDR3 totals 11 residues. The chain's CDR3 is CASSQGRTQYF. Written as DNA, the CDR3 is TGTGCCAGCAGCCAGGGCCGGACCCAGTACTTC.

In this sample, this clonotype turned up once. The gene calls are TRBV10-3 and TRBJ2-2; D might be TRBD1 (5 bases). CDR3 length equals 14 residues. V lost 4 bases, J lost 4 bases, and 10 bases lay in between. CDR1 and CDR2 (germline): ENHRY, SYGVKD. The CDR3 DNA reads TGTGCCATCAGTGGCGACAGAGCCACCGGGGAGCTGTTTTTT. Its protein is CAISGDRATGELFF.

The genes are TRBV6-5 and TRBJ1-2; 7 bases match TRBD1. This CDR3 spans 12 amino acids. Germline CDR1 MNHEY, CDR2 SVGAGI. Trimming took 5 bases from V and 8 from J; bases not matched to a gene: 5. In DNA, the CDR3 is TGTGCCAGCAGTCCCGGGACAGTCGGCTACACCTTC. Translated, it gives CASSPGTVGYTF.